This record looks at one TCR beta chain sequence and its context. The V segment lost 4 bases and the J segment 3 bases; nucleotides outside the gene matches: 5. Germline assignment: CDR1 LGHDT and CDR2 YNNKEL (reference sequence). The CDR3 loop spans 15 amino acids. The sample originates from a study of blood T cell repertoires in COVID-19. The repertoire was sequenced with immunoSEQ multiplex PCR; TCRdb's copy has only in-frame clones and lacks some. The sample has about 220,000 clones, 87% seen once. The study drew participants aged about 18 to 95 years from under 30 US areas. The sample comprised PBMCs or T cells enriched from blood (not recorded which). The gene calls are TRBV3-1 (or the pseudogene TRBV3-2) and TRBJ2-1; 8 bases fit TRBD1. The receptor was derived from a woman in her twenties or thirties with acute COVID-19. The chain's CDR3 is CASSRQGANYNEQFF. The CDR3 DNA reads as TGTGCCAGCAGCCGTCAGGGGGCCAACTACAATGAGCAGTTCTTC.